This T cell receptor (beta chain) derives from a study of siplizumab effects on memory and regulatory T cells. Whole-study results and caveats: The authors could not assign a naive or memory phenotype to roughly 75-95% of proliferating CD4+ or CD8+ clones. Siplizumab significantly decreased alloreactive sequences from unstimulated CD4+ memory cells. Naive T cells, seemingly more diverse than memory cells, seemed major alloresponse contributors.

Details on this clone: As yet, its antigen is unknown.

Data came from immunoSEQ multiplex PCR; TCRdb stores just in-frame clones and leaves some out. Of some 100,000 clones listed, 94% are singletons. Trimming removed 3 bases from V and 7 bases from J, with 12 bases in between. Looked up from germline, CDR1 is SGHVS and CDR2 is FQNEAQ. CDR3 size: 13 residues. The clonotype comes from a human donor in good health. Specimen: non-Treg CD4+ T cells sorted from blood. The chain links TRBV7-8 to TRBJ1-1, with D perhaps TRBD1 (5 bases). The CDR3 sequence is CASSLAGGVEAFF. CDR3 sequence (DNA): TGTGCCAGCAGCTTGGCCGGAGGGGTTGAAGCTTTCTTT.